This TCR beta chain was retrieved from a study of OX40 agonist ivuxolimab in advanced cancers. About the study as a whole: Ivuxolimab was a fully human IgG2 agonistic monoclonal antibody targeting the costimulatory receptor OX40 (CD134). Intravenous ivuxolimab was administered to patients every 2 weeks at six dose levels: 0.01, 0.1, 0.3, 1.5, 3 and 10 mg/kg. Of the approximately 50 dose-escalation patients, hepatocellular carcinoma was present in about 20, melanoma in roughly 15, renal cell carcinoma in 9 and head and neck cancer in 9. In the dose-escalation cohort, around four fifths of patients were male, and the mean age was approximately 60 years, with a range of 23 to 79. Patients were allowed to have had prior anti-PD-1, anti-PD-L1 or anti-CTLA-4 therapy, and roughly 40% of the dose-escalation patients had previously received checkpoint inhibitors. Partial responses were achieved by three dose-escalation patients, of whom one had hepatocellular carcinoma and two had cutaneous melanoma. Peripheral TCRbeta sequencing was intended to test whether TCR sequence diversity was altered and clonal T-cell expansion was caused by ivuxolimab. The monotherapy dose-escalation portion (N of about 49 patients) of the phase I ivuxolimab trial is reported in the paper. Results the study describes overall, beyond this receptor: On average, CD8+ T cells showed more expanded clones than CD4+ T cells after ivuxolimab. In partial responders in the 0.1-3.0 mg/kg groups, normalized peripheral clonal expansion was found to be among the lowest, especially among CD8+ T cells. At doses of 0.1 to 3.0 mg/kg, clonal expansion of both CD4+ and CD8+ T cells in blood was seen between baseline and week 6. The antigen specificity of the peripheral T cells that underwent clonal expansion was not determined. Low levels of normalized T-cell clonal expansion were also seen in some patients who did not respond.

Between the V and J ends, shortened by 3 bases and 1 base respectively, the junction contains 12 bases. The CDR3 runs 14 residues from the cysteine to the phenylalanine. Kept here is only the CDR3 DNA, which spans 42 bases and is read in frame from base 1. CDR1 GTSNPN and CDR2 SVGIG were looked up in the germline V gene (reference sequence). Genomic DNA was isolated from the sorted cells so that the TCRbeta CDR3 region could be sequenced. The immunoSEQ Assay was used to sequence the TCRbeta CDR3 regions. TCRdb obtained this table from immuneACCESS and retained in-frame rearrangements with V and J assigned. These tables miss some clones; where compared with another copy, unresolved V genes account for less than half of the shortfall, and the remainder is unexplained. In all, the sample holds around 69,000 clones, and roughly nine tenths of those were seen once. The top ten clones comprise over 3% of the sample.

Comments on this clone: Its binding antigen is unknown. No much larger clonotype is one base removed from it; base qualities were not supplied.

The trial excluded patients who had a history of autoimmune disease or who were on systemic immunosuppression. Peripheral blood for TCR sequencing was collected from all dose cohorts at baseline, on cycle 4 day 1, and on cycle 7 day 1. The samples were drawn from a first-in-human, open-label, multicenter phase I dose-escalation trial of ivuxolimab. The trial enrolled adults with locally advanced or metastatic head and neck squamous cell, hepatocellular, melanoma or renal cell carcinoma. Before TCR sequencing, CD4+ T cells and CD8+ T cells from peripheral blood were sorted into separate populations.

The V gene is TRBV30 and the J gene is TRBJ1-1; no D segment can be confidently identified. This material consisted of CD4+ or CD8+ T cells sorted from blood, taken in a trial of the OX40 agonist ivuxolimab. This receptor was identified in an adult with an advanced solid tumor such as melanoma, head and neck, liver or kidney cancer. CDR3 loop: CAWSRTDKNTEAFF. The DNA reads as follows: TGTGCCTGGAGCCGGACCGATAAGAACACTGAAGCTTTCTTT.